This entry features one T cell receptor (beta chain) sequence. Per germline, CDR1 MNHNS and CDR2 SASEGT. The CDR3 totals 18 residues. V lost 4 bases to trimming and J lost 2 bases, with 23 bases between them. Time point specified: persistent/refractory GD, antithyroid drugs over 5 years with positive TRAb. Making the TCR library involved RNA that had been extracted from PBMCs. Library construction for TCR beta used iRepertoire HTBI primers and Arm-PCR of CDR3 regions. A single record per CDR3 protein comes from TCRdb applying MiXCR to the multiplex PCR reads. Of approximately 350,000 distinct CDR3 sequences listed, approximately 23% are singletons. This sample stems from a study of regulatory T cells in long-lasting Graves disease.

This chain joins TRBV6-1 and TRBJ1-2, with TRBD1 as a possible D gene (5 bases). The sequenced sample was peripheral blood mononuclear cells (PBMCs), obtained when the disease was refractory, from a patient treated with antithyroid drugs. This TCR derives from a woman between 40 and 50 years old with Graves disease. The CDR3 DNA reads TGTGCCAGCAGTGTGGGATCCATTAGTGGCAGGGTCAACTATGGCTACACCTTC. Translation gives CASSVGSISGRVNYGYTF.